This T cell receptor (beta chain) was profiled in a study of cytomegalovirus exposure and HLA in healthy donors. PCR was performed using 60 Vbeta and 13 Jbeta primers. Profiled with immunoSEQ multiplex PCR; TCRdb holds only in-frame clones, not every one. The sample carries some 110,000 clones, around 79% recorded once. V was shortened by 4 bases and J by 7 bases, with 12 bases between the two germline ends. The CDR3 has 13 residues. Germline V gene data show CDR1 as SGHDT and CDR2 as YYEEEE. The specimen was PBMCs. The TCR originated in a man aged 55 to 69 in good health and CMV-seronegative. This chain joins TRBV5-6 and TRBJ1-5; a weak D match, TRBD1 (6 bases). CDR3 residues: CASSIQGGQPQHF. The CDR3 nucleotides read TGTGCCAGCAGCATACAGGGCGGCCAGCCCCAGCATTTT. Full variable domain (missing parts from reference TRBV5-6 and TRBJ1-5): DAGVTQSPTHLIKTRGQQVTLRCSPKSGHDTVSWYQQALGQGPQFIFQYYEEEERQRGNFPDRFSGHQFPNYSSELNVNALLLGDSALYLCASSIQGGQPQHFGDGTRLSIL.